One sample yielded the 11 T cell receptor beta chains listed below, sequenced in a study of T cell responses to AZD1222 COVID-19 vaccine (dated by TCRdb to the early 2020s). The time point label for this specimen denotes: baseline before first vaccination. Library preparation was by the immunoSEQ multiplex PCR assay. TCRdb holds this immuneACCESS table with in-frame rearrangements only. Some clones are missing; in checked studies, unresolved V genes explain under half, and the rest has no known cause. The sample table records 140,000 or so clones; approximately 90% of these occur just once. The top ten clonotypes cover more than 1.5% of the sample. Sequencing was performed on peripheral blood, taken on day 0 of AZD1222 vaccination. These receptor sequences come from an adult in good health.

In this sample, this clone turned up once. The V gene is TRBV5-5, the J gene TRBJ1-1; perhaps TRBD1 as D (5 bases). The CDR3 is 16 residues long. With 2 bases removed from V and 0 bases from J, the gap between germline ends came to 14 bases. CDR1 SGHKS and CDR2 YYEKEE come from the germline V gene (reference sequence). DNA for the CDR3: TGTGCCAGCAGCTTTTTACTGGGGCTTATGAACACTGAAGCTTTCTTT. This encodes CASSFLLGLMNTEAFF.

This clone was counted a few times. The V gene is TRBV7-6, the J gene TRBJ2-5; D may be TRBD1 (5 bases). The germline CDR1 and CDR2 sequences are SGHVS and FNYEAQ. This CDR3 is built from 15 residues. Trimming shortened V by 3 bases and J by 5 bases, and 16 bases separated the two germline ends. The CDR3 DNA sequence: TGTGCCAGCAGCTTGCAGGGAACTATCAAGGAGACCCAGTACTTC. This codes for CASSLQGTIKETQYF.

This clone was seen a few times. V and J are TRBV7-6 and TRBJ1-5; TRBD1 might be the D (5 bases). V was pared by 5 bases and J by 7 bases, with 21 bases between. Germline V gene sequence: CDR1 SGHVS, CDR2 FNYEAQ. The CDR3 is 16 residues long. The CDR3 bases are TGTGCCAGCAGCCCCTCGTTGGGCAGGGTAGGACAGCCCCAGCATTTT. It yields the protein CASSPSLGRVGQPQHF.

DNA of the CDR3: TGTGCCAGCAGTTTGAGCAAGGGGGGGTACGAGCAGTACTTC. This codes for CASSLSKGGYEQYF. The rearrangement joins TRBV27 to TRBJ2-7, with D possibly TRBD2 on 7 matching bases. The germline V gene has CDR1 MNHEY and CDR2 SMNVEV (reference sequence). This CDR3 is 14 amino acids long. V was cut by 3 bases and J by 4 bases, with 13 bases left in between.

This clone has just one count. This rearrangement joins TRBV9 to TRBJ1-1, with D tentatively TRBD1 (6 bases). Between the trimmed V and J ends, which lost 2 bases and 1 base, there was a span of 12 bases. The length of the CDR3 is 15 residues. Germline values: CDR1 SGDLS, CDR2 YYNGEE. In DNA form, the CDR3 reads TGTGCCAGCAGCGTCGGACAGTGGTGGAACACTGAAGCTTTCTTT. This codes for CASSVGQWWNTEAFF.

V usage is TRBV28 and J usage is TRBJ1-1, with D unresolved. Trimming left V 3 bases short and J 3 bases short, with 8 bases between. The CDR3 length is 13 residues. Germline CDR1 reads MDHEN; CDR2 reads SYDVKM. The CDR3 DNA follows: TGTGCCAGCAGTTTTTGGGTGGACACTGAAGCTTTCTTT. Its translation is CASSFWVDTEAFF.

This chain joins TRBV9 and TRBJ1-4; 7 nucleotides line up with TRBD1. The germline gives CDR1 SGDLS, CDR2 YYNGEE. This CDR3 spans 15 amino acids. J was trimmed by 5 bases and V by 7 bases; bases with no gene match: 11. The CDR3 coding sequence is TGTGCCAGCGGGGACAGTCTAAGGAGAAATGAAAAACTGTTTTTT. This translates into CASGDSLRRNEKLFF.

At least ten counts were recorded for this clone. This rearrangement joins TRBV24-1 to TRBJ1-1; 7 bases are shared with TRBD1. CDR1 KGHDR and CDR2 SFDVKD come from the germline V gene. This CDR3 has 13 residues. The V and J ends lost 11 bases and 4 bases, in that order; junction bases with no gene match: 9. CDR3 nucleotide sequence: TGTGCCAGCCTCAGGGGGATTGTCACTGAAGCTTTCTTT. This gives the protein CASLRGIVTEAFF.

This clone was seen only a few times. V usage is TRBV7-9 and J usage is TRBJ2-2; TRBD1 matches 7 bases. The V segment lost 0 bases and the J segment 12 bases; nucleotides outside the gene matches: 4. CDR3 length: 13 amino acids. Germline CDR1 is SEHNR and CDR2 is FQNEAQ (reference sequence). The CDR3 DNA follows: TGTGCCAGCAGCTTAGCAAGGGGGCGCCAGCTGTTTTTT. Its protein product is CASSLARGRQLFF.

The rearrangement uses TRBV5-6 and TRBJ1-1, with D uncertain. The germline V and J ends were trimmed by 2 bases and 4 bases, with 6 bases remaining between them. This CDR3 is 12 amino acids long. The germline V gene has CDR1 SGHDT and CDR2 YYEEEE. The CDR3 here is CASSLLFTEAFF. The DNA for the CDR3 is TGTGCCAGCAGCTTATTATTCACTGAAGCTTTCTTT.

The DNA of the CDR3 is TGCAGCGTTGAGTTAGGACTAGTGACCGGGGAGCTGTTTTTT. Its protein is CSVELGLVTGELFF. The chain uses TRBV29-1 and TRBJ2-2, with 7 bases that match TRBD2. The germline V gene has CDR1 SQVTM and CDR2 ANQGSEA. The CDR3 sequence is 14 residues long. With 3 bases clipped from V and 5 bases from J, the junction kept 6 bases outside the gene matches.